The 4 T cell receptor beta chains below all came from one sample that was sequenced in a study of cytomegalovirus exposure and HLA in healthy donors. 13 Jbeta primers and 60 Vbeta primers were used for the PCR. Sequencing used immunoSEQ multiplex PCR; TCRdb keeps in-frame clones, though not all of them. The sample consists of some 130,000 clones, 80% to 85% of them appearing once. Sequencing was performed on PBMCs. The source is a woman in her 50s in good health and CMV-seropositive.

The chain combines TRBV19 with TRBJ2-7, with TRBD1 matching over 8 bases. After removal of 6 bases from V and 2 bases from J, the junction contained 6 bases not matched to a gene. Germline V gene lookup returns CDR1 LNHDA and CDR2 SQIVND (reference sequence). The CDR3 is 14 residues long. The CDR3: CASSRTGSTYEQYF. The CDR3 DNA reads TGTGCCAGTAGCCGGACAGGGAGCACCTACGAGCAGTACTTC.

In nucleotides, the CDR3 is TGTGCCAGTAGTATGACAGTCTATGGCTACACCTTC. Amino acid sequence: CASSMTVYGYTF. This chain joins TRBV19 and TRBJ1-2; possibly TRBD1 for D (5 bases). Looked up from germline, CDR1 is LNHDA and CDR2 is SQIVND (reference sequence). This CDR3 comprises 12 residues. The V end was cut by 3 bases, the J end by 4 bases, with 6 bases between.

The rearrangement joins TRBV9 to TRBJ1-4; no clear D. Germline V gene data show CDR1 as SGDLS and CDR2 as YYNGEE. The CDR3 covers 15 residues. The ends were cut back, 0 bases at V and 3 bases at J, with 9 bases in the middle. In nucleotides, the CDR3 is TGTGCCAGCAGCGTAGACGGAGAACCTAATGAAAAACTGTTTTTT. It yields the protein CASSVDGEPNEKLFF.

The V gene is TRBV5-1, the J gene TRBJ2-5; D is unresolved. Germline CDR1 reads SGHRS; CDR2 reads YFSETQ. V gave up 5 bases and J gave up 2 bases, with 10 bases separating them. The CDR3 has 13 residues. CDR3 coding DNA: TGCGCCAGCAGTCAAGCGCCGCAAGAGACCCAGTACTTC. Protein product: CASSQAPQETQYF.